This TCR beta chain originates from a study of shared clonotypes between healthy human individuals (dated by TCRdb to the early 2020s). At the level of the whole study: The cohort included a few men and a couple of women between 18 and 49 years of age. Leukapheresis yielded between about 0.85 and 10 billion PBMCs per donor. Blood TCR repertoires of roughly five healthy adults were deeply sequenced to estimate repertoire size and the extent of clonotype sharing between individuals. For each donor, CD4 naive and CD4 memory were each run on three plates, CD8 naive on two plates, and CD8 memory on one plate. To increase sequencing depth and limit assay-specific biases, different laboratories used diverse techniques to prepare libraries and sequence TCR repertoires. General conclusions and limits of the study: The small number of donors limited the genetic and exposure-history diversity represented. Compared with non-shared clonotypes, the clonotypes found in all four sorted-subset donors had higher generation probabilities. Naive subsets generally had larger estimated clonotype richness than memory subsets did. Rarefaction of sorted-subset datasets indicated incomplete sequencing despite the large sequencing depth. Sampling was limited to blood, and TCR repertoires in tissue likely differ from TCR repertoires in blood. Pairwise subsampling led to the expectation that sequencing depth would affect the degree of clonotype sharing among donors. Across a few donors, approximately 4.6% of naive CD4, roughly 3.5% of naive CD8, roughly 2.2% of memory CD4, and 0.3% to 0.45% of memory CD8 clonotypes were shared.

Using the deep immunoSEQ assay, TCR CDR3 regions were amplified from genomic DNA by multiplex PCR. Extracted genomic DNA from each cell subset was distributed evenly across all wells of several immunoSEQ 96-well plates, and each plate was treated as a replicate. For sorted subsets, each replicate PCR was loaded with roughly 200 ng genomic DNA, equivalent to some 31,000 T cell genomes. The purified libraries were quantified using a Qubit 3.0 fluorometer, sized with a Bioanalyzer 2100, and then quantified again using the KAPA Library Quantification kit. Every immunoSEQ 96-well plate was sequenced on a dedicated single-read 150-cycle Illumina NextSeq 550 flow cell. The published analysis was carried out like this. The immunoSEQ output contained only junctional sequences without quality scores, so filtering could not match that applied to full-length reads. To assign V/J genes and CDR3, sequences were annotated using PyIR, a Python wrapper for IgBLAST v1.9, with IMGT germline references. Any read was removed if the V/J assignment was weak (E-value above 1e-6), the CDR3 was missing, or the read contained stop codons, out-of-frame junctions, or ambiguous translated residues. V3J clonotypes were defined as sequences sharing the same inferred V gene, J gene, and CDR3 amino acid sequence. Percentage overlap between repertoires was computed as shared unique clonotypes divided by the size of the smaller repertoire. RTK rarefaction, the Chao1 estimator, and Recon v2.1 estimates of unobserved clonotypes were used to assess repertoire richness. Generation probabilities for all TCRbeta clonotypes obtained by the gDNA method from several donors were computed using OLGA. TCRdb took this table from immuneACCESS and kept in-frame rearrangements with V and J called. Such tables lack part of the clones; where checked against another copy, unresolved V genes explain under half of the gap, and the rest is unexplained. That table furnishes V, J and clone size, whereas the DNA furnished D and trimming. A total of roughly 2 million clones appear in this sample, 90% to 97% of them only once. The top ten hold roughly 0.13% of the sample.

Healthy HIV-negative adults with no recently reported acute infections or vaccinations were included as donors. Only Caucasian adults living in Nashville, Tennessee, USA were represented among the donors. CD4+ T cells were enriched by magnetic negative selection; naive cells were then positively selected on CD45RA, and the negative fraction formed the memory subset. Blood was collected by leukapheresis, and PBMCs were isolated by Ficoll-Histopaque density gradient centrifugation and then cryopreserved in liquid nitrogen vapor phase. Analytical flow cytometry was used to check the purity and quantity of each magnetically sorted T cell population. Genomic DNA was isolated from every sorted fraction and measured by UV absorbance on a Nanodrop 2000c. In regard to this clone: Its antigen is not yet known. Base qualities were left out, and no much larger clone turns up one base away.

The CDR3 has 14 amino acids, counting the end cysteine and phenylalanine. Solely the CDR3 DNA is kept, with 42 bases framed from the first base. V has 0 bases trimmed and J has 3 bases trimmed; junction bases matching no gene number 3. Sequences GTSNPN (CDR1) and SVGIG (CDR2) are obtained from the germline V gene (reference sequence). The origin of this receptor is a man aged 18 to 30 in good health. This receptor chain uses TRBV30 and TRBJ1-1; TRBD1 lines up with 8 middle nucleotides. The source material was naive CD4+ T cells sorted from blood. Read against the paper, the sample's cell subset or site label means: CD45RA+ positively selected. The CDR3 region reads CAWSVRQGYTEAFF. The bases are TGTGCCTGGAGTGTAAGACAGGGGTACACTGAAGCTTTCTTT. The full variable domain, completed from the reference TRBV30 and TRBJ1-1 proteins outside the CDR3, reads SQTIHQWPATLVQPVGSPLSLECTVEGTSNPNLYWYRQAAGRGLQLLFYSVGIGQISSEVPQNLSASRPQDRQFILSSKKLLLSDSGFYLCAWSVRQGYTEAFFGQGTRLTVV.